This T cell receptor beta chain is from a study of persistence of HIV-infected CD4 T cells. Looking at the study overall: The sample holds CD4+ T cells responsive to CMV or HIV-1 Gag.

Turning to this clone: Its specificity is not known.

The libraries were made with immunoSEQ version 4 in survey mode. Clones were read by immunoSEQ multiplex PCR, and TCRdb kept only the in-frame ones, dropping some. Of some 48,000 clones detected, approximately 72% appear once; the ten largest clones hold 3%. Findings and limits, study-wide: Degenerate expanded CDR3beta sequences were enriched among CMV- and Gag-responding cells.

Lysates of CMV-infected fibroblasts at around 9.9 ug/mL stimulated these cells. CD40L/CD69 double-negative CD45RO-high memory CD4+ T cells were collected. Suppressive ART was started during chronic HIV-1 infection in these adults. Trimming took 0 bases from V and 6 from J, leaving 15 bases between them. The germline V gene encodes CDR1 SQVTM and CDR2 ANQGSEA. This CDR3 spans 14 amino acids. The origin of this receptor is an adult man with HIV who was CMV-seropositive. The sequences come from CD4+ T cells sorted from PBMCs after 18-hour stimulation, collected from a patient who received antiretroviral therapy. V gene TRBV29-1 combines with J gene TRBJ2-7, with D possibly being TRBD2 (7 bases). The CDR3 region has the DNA TGCAGCGTTGAAGATTGGGGGGGCCCTGGCGAGCAGTACTTC. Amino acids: CSVEDWGGPGEQYF.